This T cell receptor beta chain was identified in a study of radiotherapy plus CTLA-4 blockade in lung cancer. On this clone: Antigen specificity is unknown.

Profiled with immunoSEQ multiplex PCR; TCRdb holds only in-frame clones, not every one. The data contain about 110,000 clones, about 84% of them singletons. Overall study findings and caveats: The best prediction of response reportedly came from early blood T cell clone dynamics, with interferon-beta. Radiotherapy plus ipilimumab was followed by expansion in blood of tumor-derived TCR clones.

Treatment of patients with chemo-refractory metastatic non-small-cell lung cancer consisted of focal radiation plus CTLA-4 blockade with ipilimumab. The input for sequencing was peripheral blood, taken from a patient treated with radiotherapy plus ipilimumab. The TCR originated in a human donor with non-small cell lung cancer that progressed on radiotherapy plus ipilimumab. Some clones in this sample may be carry-over from other donors' samples.

The CDR3 spells CASSPKAGTGGVNEQFF. In DNA form, the CDR3 reads TGTGCCAGCAGCCCCAAGGCCGGGACAGGGGGTGTGAATGAGCAGTTCTTC. V usage is TRBV7-6 and J usage is TRBJ2-1; 11 bases fit TRBD1. Germline CDR1 reads SGHVS; CDR2 reads FNYEAQ. The CDR3 runs 17 residues. The junction had 13 bases not matched to a gene; V was cut back by 5 bases and J by 7 bases.